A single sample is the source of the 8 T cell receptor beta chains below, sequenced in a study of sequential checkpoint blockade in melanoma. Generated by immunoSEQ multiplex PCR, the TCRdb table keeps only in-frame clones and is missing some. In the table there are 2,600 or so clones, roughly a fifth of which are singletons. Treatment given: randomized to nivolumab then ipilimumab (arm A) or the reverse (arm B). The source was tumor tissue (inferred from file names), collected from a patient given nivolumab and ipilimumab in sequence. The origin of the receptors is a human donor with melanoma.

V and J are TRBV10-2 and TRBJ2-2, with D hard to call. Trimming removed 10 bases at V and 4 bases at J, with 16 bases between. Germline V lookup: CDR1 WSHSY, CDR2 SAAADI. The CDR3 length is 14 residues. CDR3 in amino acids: CATTTPGSTGELFF. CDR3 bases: TGCGCCACTACGACGCCGGGCTCCACCGGGGAGCTGTTTTTT.

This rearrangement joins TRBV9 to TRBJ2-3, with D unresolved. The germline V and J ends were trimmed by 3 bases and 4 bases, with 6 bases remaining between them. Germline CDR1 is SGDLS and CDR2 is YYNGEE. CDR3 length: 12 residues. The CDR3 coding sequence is TGTGCCAGCAGCGCGCAGTCAGATACGCAGTATTTT. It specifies CASSAQSDTQYF.

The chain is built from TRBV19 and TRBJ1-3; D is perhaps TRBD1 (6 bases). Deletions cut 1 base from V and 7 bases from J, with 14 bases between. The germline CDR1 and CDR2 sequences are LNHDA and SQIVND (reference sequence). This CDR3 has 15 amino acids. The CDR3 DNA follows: TGTGCCAGTAGTATAGCGGGACAAAGAGCGAACACCATATATTTT. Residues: CASSIAGQRANTIYF.

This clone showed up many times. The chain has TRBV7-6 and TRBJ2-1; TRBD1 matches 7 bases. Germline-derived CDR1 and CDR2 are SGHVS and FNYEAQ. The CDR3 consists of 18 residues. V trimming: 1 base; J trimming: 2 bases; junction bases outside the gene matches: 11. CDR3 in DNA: TGTGCCAGCAGCTTAGGCCGGGGACGGGACAGCACCTACAATGAGCAGTTCTTC. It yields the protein CASSLGRGRDSTYNEQFF.

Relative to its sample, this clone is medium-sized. For the CDR3, the DNA is TGTGCCAGCAGTTACGGGGGTAGCGGCTACGAGCAGTACTTC. Its translation: CASSYGGSGYEQYF. The V call is TRBV6-8, the J call TRBJ2-7; D perhaps matches TRBD2 (6 bases). The CDR3 is 14 amino acids. Trimming stripped 2 bases from V and 3 bases from J, with 11 bases between. CDR1 and CDR2 (germline): MNHGY, SAAAGT.

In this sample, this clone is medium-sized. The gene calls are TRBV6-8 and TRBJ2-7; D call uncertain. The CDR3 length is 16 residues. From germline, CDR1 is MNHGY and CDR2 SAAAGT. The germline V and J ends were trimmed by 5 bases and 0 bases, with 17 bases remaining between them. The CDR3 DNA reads TGTGCCAGCAGTCATACCACGCAGCCGAACTCCTACGAGCAGTACTTC. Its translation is CASSHTTQPNSYEQYF.

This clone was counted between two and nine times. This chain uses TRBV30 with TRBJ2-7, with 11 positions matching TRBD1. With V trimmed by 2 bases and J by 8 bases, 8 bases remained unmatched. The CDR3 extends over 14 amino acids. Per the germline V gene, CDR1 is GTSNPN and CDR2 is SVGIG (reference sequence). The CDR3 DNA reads TGTGCCTGGAGTTTGGGACAGGGGGGCTCGAAGCAGTACTTC. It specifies CAWSLGQGGSKQYF. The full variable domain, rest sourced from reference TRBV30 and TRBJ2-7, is SQTIHQWPATLVQPVGSPLSLECTVEGTSNPNLYWYRQAAGRGLQLLFYSVGIGQISSEVPQNLSASRPQDRQFILSSKKLLLSDSGFYLCAWSLGQGGSKQYFGPGTRLTVT.

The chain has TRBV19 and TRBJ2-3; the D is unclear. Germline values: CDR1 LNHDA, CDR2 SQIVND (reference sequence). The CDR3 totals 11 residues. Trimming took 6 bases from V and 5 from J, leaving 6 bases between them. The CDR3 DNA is TGTGCCAGTAGAAAGGTAGATACGCAGTATTTT. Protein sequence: CASRKVDTQYF.